The subject of this entry is one TCR beta chain. Its antigen is not identified. Positive CCR7 selection of CD45RO-negative cells yielded the naive CD8 cells, and terminally differentiated effector memory CD45RA+ cells were excluded. Deletions cut 4 bases from V and 13 bases from J, with 14 bases between. The CDR3 extends over 13 amino acids. The germline gives CDR1 SEHNR, CDR2 FQNEAQ (reference sequence). The repertoire was sequenced with immunoSEQ multiplex PCR; TCRdb's copy has only in-frame clones and lacks some. The sample includes millions of clones, around 96% of them seen just once. The data were obtained in a study of shared clonotypes between healthy human individuals. Study-level findings and limits: The study drew on few donors, limiting represented genetic and exposure-history diversity. Naive subsets generally had larger estimated richness than memory subsets.

Material for sequencing was naive CD8+ T cells sorted from blood. This receptor was obtained from a young man in good health. The chain combines TRBV7-9 with TRBJ1-6; D is uncertain. The CDR3 nucleotides read TGTGCCAGCAGCTCGACGGGTGACCGGCCCCTCCACTTT. It is translated as CASSSTGDRPLHF.